The 10 T cell receptor beta chains below come from one sample, sequenced in a study of T cells in Graves' hyperthyroidism and ophthalmopathy. There were TCR beta CDR3 regions amplified from RNA transcripts. A set of HTBI primers served as the primers for a first-round RT-PCR of the TCR CDR3. Each CDR3 protein is one row after TCRdb ran MiXCR on the multiplex PCR reads. The table records 530,000 or so distinct CDR3 sequences, approximately 25% of them present only once. The specimen was blood. The receptor set was obtained from a woman aged 25-40 years with Graves' ophthalmopathy.

This clonotype was counted ten times or more. This chain joins TRBV6-1 and TRBJ2-5, with TRBD2 matching 11 bases. The germline gives CDR1 MNHNS, CDR2 SASEGT. The CDR3 totals 14 residues. V lost 8 bases to trimming and J lost 1 base; unmatched junction nucleotides: 3. CDR3 in DNA: TGTGCCAGCCATCTAGCGGGGGGCCAAGAGACCCAGTACTTC. The encoded protein is CASHLAGGQETQYF.

This sequence joins TRBV6-5 and TRBJ1-2, with 11 nucleotides matching TRBD1. The CDR3 loop spans 16 amino acids. Germline trimming cut 0 bases from V and 6 bases from J; bases unmatched to any gene: 6. CDR1 MNHEY and CDR2 SVGAGI come from the germline V gene. CDR3 amino acids: CASSYSWTGGADGYTF. CDR3 DNA: TGTGCCAGCAGTTACTCATGGACAGGGGGCGCCGATGGCTACACCTTC.

There are many counts of this clonotype. This chain uses TRBV6-1 with TRBJ2-2; D gene ambiguous. Looked up from germline, CDR1 is MNHNS and CDR2 is SASEGT. The CDR3 covers 12 residues. Trimming took off 1 base at V and 8 bases at J, with 5 bases between the two ends. This CDR3 is CASSEGWGELFF. The CDR3 DNA reads as TGTGCCAGCAGTGAAGGTTGGGGGGAGCTGTTTTTT.

This clonotype was observed a single time. The rearrangement uses TRBV11-1 and TRBJ1-1; D is ambiguous. V lost 5 bases and J 6 bases, leaving 16 bases between the germline ends. The CDR3 covers 14 residues. CDR1 and CDR2 (germline): SGHAT, FQDESV (reference sequence). Written as DNA, the CDR3 is TGTGCCAGCAGCCCCGGCCCCCGGAGCCCTGAAGCTTTCTTT. Translated: CASSPGPRSPEAFF.

This clonotype was detected many times. The V gene is TRBV6-5, the J gene TRBJ2-5; TRBD1 matches at 7 bases. The J segment lost 5 bases and the V segment lost 5 bases, leaving 5 bases of the junction unmatched. The germline V gene encodes CDR1 MNHEY and CDR2 SVGAGI. The CDR3 has 13 amino acids. The CDR3 spells CASSRDRMETQYF. In nucleotides, the CDR3 is TGTGCCAGCAGTCGGGACAGAATGGAGACCCAGTACTTC.

This clonotype was recorded at least ten times. The J gene is TRBJ1-3, the V gene TRBV6-1; the D gene is possibly TRBD1 (6 bases). This CDR3 has 16 residues. V lost 3 bases, J lost 1 base, and 13 bases lay in between. Germline lookup yields CDR1 MNHNS and CDR2 SASEGT. The CDR3 spells CASSEEPGTSGNTIYF. DNA of the CDR3: TGTGCCAGCAGTGAGGAACCCGGGACATCTGGAAACACCATATATTTT.

This clonotype was detected ten times or more. The genes are TRBV20-1 and TRBJ2-7; 10 bases are shared with TRBD1. Losses at the gene ends were 6 bases for V and 2 bases for J; bases not matched to a gene: 7. CDR3 length: 14 residues. CDR1 is DFQATT, CDR2 SNEGSKA, per germline (reference sequence). CDR3 DNA sequence: TGCAGTGCCCCGACAGGGGGCAGGGCCTACGAGCAGTACTTC. It yields the protein CSAPTGGRAYEQYF.

This clonotype appeared a few times. This chain uses TRBV9 with TRBJ2-2; D could derive from TRBD1 or TRBD2 (7 bases each). V lost 3 bases and J 4 bases, leaving 16 bases between the germline ends. This CDR3 has 16 amino acids. Germline V CDR1 and CDR2: SGDLS, YYNGEE. The DNA of the CDR3 is TGTGCCAGCAGCGATGAGACAGGGAGGGTCACCGGGGAGCTGTTTTTT. As protein: CASSDETGRVTGELFF.

This clonotype was observed at least ten times. The rearrangement links TRBV29-1 to TRBJ1-1; D is possibly TRBD1 (6 bases). The CDR3 sequence is 14 residues long. Trimming removed 7 bases from V and 1 base from J, with 16 bases in between. CDR1 is SQVTM, CDR2 ANQGSEA, per germline. CDR3 residues: CSAVPGTTNTEAFF. The CDR3 DNA follows: TGCAGCGCTGTCCCCGGGACAACGAACACTGAAGCTTTCTTT.

The chain joins TRBV6-1 to TRBJ1-1, with D unclear. The length of the CDR3 is 14 residues. The germline V and J ends were trimmed by 1 base and 1 base, with 7 bases remaining between them. Germline CDR1 MNHNS, CDR2 SASEGT. CDR3 sequence reads: CASSEDHTNTEAFF. DNA of the CDR3: TGTGCCAGCAGTGAAGATCATACGAACACTGAAGCTTTCTTT.